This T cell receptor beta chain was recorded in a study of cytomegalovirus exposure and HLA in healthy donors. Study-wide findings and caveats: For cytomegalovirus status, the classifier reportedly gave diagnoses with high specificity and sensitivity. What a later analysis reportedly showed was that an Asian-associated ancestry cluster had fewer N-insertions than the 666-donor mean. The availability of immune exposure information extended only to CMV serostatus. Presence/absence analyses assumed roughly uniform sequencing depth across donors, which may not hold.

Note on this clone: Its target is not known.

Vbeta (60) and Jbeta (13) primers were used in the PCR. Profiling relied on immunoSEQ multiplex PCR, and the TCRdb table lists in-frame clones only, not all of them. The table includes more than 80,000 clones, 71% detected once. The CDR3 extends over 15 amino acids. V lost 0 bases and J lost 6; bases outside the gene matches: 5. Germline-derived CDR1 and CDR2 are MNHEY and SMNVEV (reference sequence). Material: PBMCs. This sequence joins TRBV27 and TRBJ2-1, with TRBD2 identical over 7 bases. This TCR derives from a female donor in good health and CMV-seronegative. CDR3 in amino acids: CASSLSPGGSNEQFF. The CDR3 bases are TGTGCCAGCAGTTTATCTCCGGGAGGAAGCAATGAGCAGTTCTTC.